The sample holds many counts of the clone carrying this T cell receptor beta chain. Its matching antigen is unknown. The J segment lost 3 bases and the V segment lost 8 bases, leaving 12 bases of the junction unmatched. The germline gives CDR1 SNHLY, CDR2 FYNNEI. The CDR3 loop spans 17 amino acids. The TCR beta library used iRepertoire HTBI primers with Arm-PCR amplification of CDR3. Via MiXCR, TCRdb re-called the multiplex PCR reads, giving one row per CDR3 protein. The sample shows about half a million distinct CDR3 sequences, 9.5% to 15% of them seen only once. The time point was: newly diagnosed GD, antithyroid drugs for less than 3 months. After RNA was extracted from PBMCs, the TCR library was made from it. This specimen comes from a study of regulatory T cells in long-lasting Graves disease. Overall study results and limits: In persistent patients, shared public clonotypes (roughly 3,000) outnumbered those in new patients (about 890).

This sample also belongs to another study, concerning T cells in Graves' hyperthyroidism and ophthalmopathy. This second report adds: During a first-round RT-PCR of the TCR CDR3, the HTBI primer set was used. With a median lead of around 5.9 months before onset, the model predicted ophthalmopathy.

This TCR was recovered from a woman aged 25 to 39 with Graves disease. Here the sequenced sample was peripheral blood mononuclear cells (PBMCs), taken at new diagnosis, from a patient treated with antithyroid drugs. The chain uses TRBV2 and TRBJ2-7, with 14 bases lining up with TRBD2. CDR3 sequence (DNA): TGTGCCAGCTTCGGGACTAGCGGGAGAATCGGCGGCTACGAGCAGTACTTC. Protein sequence: CASFGTSGRIGGYEQYF.